The 27 T cell receptor beta chains below come from one sample, sequenced in a study of tumor and adjacent non-tumor tissue in lung cancer. A modified ARM-PCR protocol with three rounds of nested PCR amplified TCRbeta. Via MiXCR, TCRdb re-called the multiplex PCR reads, giving one row per CDR3 protein. This table has 100,000 to 150,000 distinct CDR3 sequences, roughly 67% appearing once. This sample's RNA came from whole unsorted tissue. The sequenced material came from lung tumor tissue. The receptors were gathered from a man aged 25-45 years with non-small cell lung cancer.

Only a few counts were recorded for this clonotype. A junction boundary mismatches the germline segment, possibly from a read error. The V gene is TRBV10-2, the J gene TRBJ1-5; 11 nucleotides line up with TRBD1. The CDR3 runs to 16 residues. Germline lookup yields CDR1 WSHSY and CDR2 SAAADI. The CDR3 reads CACSSGTGGGSQPQHF. CDR3 sequence (DNA): TGCGCCTGCAGTTCAGGGACAGGGGGTGGAAGTCAGCCCCAGCATTTT.

The CDR3 coding sequence is TGTGCCAGCAGTCTCACGCAGGCCCCCTACGAGCAGTACTTC. This codes for CASSLTQAPYEQYF. The rearrangement links TRBV12-3 or TRBV12-4 to TRBJ2-7; D ambiguous. The CDR3 has 14 amino acids. V shed 5 bases and J shed 2 bases, with 13 bases lying between them.

As for this clonotype: An end of the junction does not agree with germline; a read error may underlie this. The rearrangement uses TRBV6-2 or TRBV6-3 and TRBJ2-7; D not resolved. Per germline, CDR1 MNHEY and CDR2 SVGEGT. The CDR3 has 15 amino acids. CDR3 DNA: TGTGCCATCAGTTACGGAGCGACACGACATTACGAGCAGTACTTC. This encodes CAISYGATRHYEQYF.

This clonotype has more than one count but fewer than ten. The chain is built from TRBV12-3 or TRBV12-4 and TRBJ1-1; tentatively, D is TRBD1 (5 bases). V shed 4 bases and J shed 4 bases, with 13 bases lying between them. The CDR3 is 14 residues long. DNA for the CDR3: TGTGCCAGCAGTTGGGACTTCCCTGGCACTGAAGCTTTCTTT. Translated: CASSWDFPGTEAFF.

Details on this clonotype: One end of the junction fails to match germline, which may point to a read error. The rearrangement links TRBV6-2 or TRBV6-3 to TRBJ2-5, with a possible D match to TRBD2 (6 bases). This CDR3 is 14 amino acids long. Germline values: CDR1 MNHEY, CDR2 SVGEGT. CDR3 residues: CASRSGGVGETQHF. CDR3 DNA sequence: TGTGCCAGCAGGAGTGGCGGGGTAGGAGAGACGCAGCACTTC.

As regards this clonotype: This sequence may be a read error, since a much larger clone differs from it by one base. The rearrangement uses TRBV20-1 and TRBJ2-2; 7 bases agree with TRBD1. V was pared by 0 bases and J by 5 bases, with 9 bases of the junction left unmatched. The germline V gene has CDR1 DFQATT and CDR2 SNEGSKA (reference sequence). The CDR3 runs 16 residues. The CDR3: CSARDPFGTATGELFF. The CDR3 nucleotides are TGCAGTGCTAGAGACCCCTTCGGGACAGCTACCGGGGAGCTGTTTTTT.

This clonotype was recorded only once. The germline gene is not matched at one end of the junction; a read error may be the cause. The chain joins TRBV11-1 to TRBJ2-6; a possible D gene is TRBD1 (5 bases). The CDR3 extends over 14 amino acids. Per germline, CDR1 SGHAT and CDR2 FQDESV (reference sequence). In nucleotides, the CDR3 is TGTGCCAGCGGCTTATTCTCTGGGGCCAACGTCCTAACTTTC. Amino acids: CASGLFSGANVLTF.

As regards this clonotype: Possible read error: a much larger clone is one base away. The rearrangement uses TRBV7-3 and TRBJ2-1, with D perhaps matching TRBD1 (5 bases). The CDR3 has 13 residues. Germline V CDR1 and CDR2: SGHTA, FQGTGA. Trimming pared 9 bases from V and 5 bases from J, leaving 14 bases between. The chain's CDR3 is CARSLEDNNEQFF. The CDR3 nucleotides are TGTGCCAGAAGCCTCGAGGACAACAATGAGCAGTTCTTC. Full variable domain (missing parts from reference TRBV7-3 and TRBJ2-1): GAGVSQTPSNKVTEKGKYVELRCDPISGHTALYWYRQSLGQGPEFLIYFQGTGAADDSGLPNDRFFAVRPEGSVSTLKIQRTERGDSAVYLCARSLEDNNEQFFGPGTRLTVL.

The sample holds many counts of this clonotype. For the CDR3, the DNA is TGTGCCAGCAGTTTTTCAGGGAGGACTGAAGCTTTCTTT. This gives the protein CASSFSGRTEAFF. This chain links TRBV6-5 with TRBJ1-1, with D maybe TRBD1 (5 bases). V was clipped by 4 bases and J by 5 bases, with 11 bases between them. This CDR3 is 13 amino acids long. Germline CDR1 reads MNHEY; CDR2 reads SVGAGI.

A note on this clonotype: With a much larger clone just one base away, this may be a read error. This sequence joins TRBV5-6 and TRBJ2-7; D tentatively reads TRBD1 or TRBD2 (5 bases each). CDR3 length: 12 residues. Looked up from germline, CDR1 is SGHDT and CDR2 is YYEEEE. For the CDR3, the DNA is TGTGACAGCAGCCCGGGGCCTCGGGGGCAGTACTTC. Encoded protein: CDSSPGPRGQYF.

This clonotype was seen only once. The junction does not match germline at one end; this may be a read error. The chain couples TRBV24-1 to TRBJ2-1; 8 bases align to TRBD2. There are 17 residues in the CDR3. Germline V lookup: CDR1 KGHDR, CDR2 SFDVKD. As DNA, the CDR3 is TGTGCCACCAGTGATTTTTTACCCAGCGGGAGCGACAATGAGCAATTCTTC. This codes for CATSDFLPSGSDNEQFF.

This clonotype was observed once. V gene TRBV24-1 combines with J gene TRBJ2-5; 7 nucleotides match TRBD1. The CDR3 is 13 amino acids. Germline-derived CDR1 and CDR2 are KGHDR and SFDVKD. J was trimmed by 13 bases and V by 5 bases; bases with no gene match: 12. In DNA form, the CDR3 reads TGTGCCACCAGTGGGGACAGCTTGGAGACCTGGTACTTC. Translating it yields CATSGDSLETWYF.

The sample holds a few counts of this clonotype. The chain carries TRBV29-1 and TRBJ2-7, with D perhaps matching TRBD1 (6 bases). In germline, CDR1 is SQVTM, CDR2 ANQGSEA. The CDR3 length is 15 residues. Trimming took 4 bases from V and 0 from J, leaving 16 bases between them. The CDR3 is CSVGNDRPSSYEQYF. CDR3 in DNA: TGCAGCGTTGGGAACGACAGGCCTAGCTCCTACGAGCAGTACTTC.

J is TRBJ2-7 and V is TRBV6-5; 7 bases fit TRBD1. J lost 2 bases, V lost 6 bases, and 7 bases had no gene match. Germline values: CDR1 MNHEY, CDR2 SVGAGI. There are 14 residues in the CDR3. As DNA, the CDR3 is TGTGCCAGCAGCCTACAGGGGTCGACCTACGAGCAGTACTTC. Translation: CASSLQGSTYEQYF.

Here the CDR3 DNA reads TGCGCCAGCAGCTTGGCGCTAGCGGGAGGTACAGATACGCAGTATTTT. Protein product: CASSLALAGGTDTQYF. The rearrangement links TRBV5-1 to TRBJ2-3, with 11 bases matching TRBD2. Germline trimming cut 0 bases from V and 3 bases from J; bases unmatched to any gene: 3. The CDR3 totals 16 residues. The germline V gene encodes CDR1 SGHRS and CDR2 YFSETQ. The full variable domain, rest sourced from reference TRBV5-1 and TRBJ2-3, is KAGVTQTPRYLIKTRGQQVTLSCSPISGHRSVSWYQQTPGQGLQFLFEYFSETQRNKGNFPGRFSGRQFSNSRSEMNVSTLELGDSALYLCASSLALAGGTDTQYFGPGTRLTVL.

This clonotype was observed at least ten times. J is TRBJ2-3 and V is TRBV20-1, with TRBD2 identical over 10 bases. V gave up 0 bases and J gave up 5 bases; unmatched junction bases: 14. Germline V gives CDR1 DFQATT, CDR2 SNEGSKA (reference sequence). This CDR3 comprises 18 residues. The CDR3 nucleotides read TGCAGTGCTAGAGATATAGAGCGGGAGGGTCCTGGGGGAGATACGCAGTATTTT. Protein: CSARDIEREGPGGDTQYF.

In the case of this clonotype: A much larger clone is a single base away; this may be a read error. The genes are TRBV12-3 or TRBV12-4 and TRBJ2-7, with D possibly matching TRBD1 (6 bases). This CDR3 comprises 14 residues. CDR3 amino acids: CGSSFGQGTDEQYF. The CDR3 DNA sequence: TGTGGCAGCAGTTTCGGGCAGGGGACGGACGAGCAGTACTTC.

This chain links TRBV11-3 with TRBJ2-1; no reliable D call. Trimming removed 9 bases at V and 8 bases at J, with 17 bases between. The CDR3 totals 13 residues. Germline lookup yields CDR1 SGHNT and CDR2 YENEEA. CDR3 amino acids: CARSPTHGDEQFF. CDR3 DNA: TGTGCCAGGAGCCCCACACATGGCGATGAGCAGTTCTTC.

This clonotype was counted between two and nine times. The V call is TRBV5-1, the J call TRBJ2-1; 11 bases map to TRBD2. The V segment lost 7 bases and the J segment 9 bases; nucleotides outside the gene matches: 12. Germline CDR1 SGHRS, CDR2 YFSETQ. The length of the CDR3 is 15 residues. CDR3 nucleotides: TGCGCCAGCTCAACTTCTCTAGCGGGGGGCGGTGAGCAGTTCTTC. This gives the protein CASSTSLAGGGEQFF.

Note on this clonotype: Because the CDR3 is missing its conserved closing phenylalanine or tryptophan, this is likely a read error. The chain carries TRBV7-8 and TRBJ2-3; perhaps TRBD1 as D (5 bases). Per germline, CDR1 SGHVS and CDR2 FQNEAQ. Trimming stripped 2 bases from V and 9 bases from J, with 15 bases between. This CDR3 contains 14 residues. For the CDR3, the DNA is TGTGCCAGCAGCTTAACGGACAACCTCCGGACGCAGTATCTT. It is translated as CASSLTDNLRTQYL.

A note on this clonotype: The junction differs from germline at one of its ends, possibly a read error. The chain recombines TRBV24-1 with TRBJ2-3, with D uncertain. This CDR3 spans 12 amino acids. In germline, CDR1 is KGHDR, CDR2 SFDVKD. The CDR3, as DNA: TGTACCACCAGTGGCTTCTCAGATACGCAGTATTTT. It translates to CTTSGFSDTQYF.

This clonotype occurred many times. The chain is built from TRBV20-1 and TRBJ1-5; D unresolved. Germline V gives CDR1 DFQATT, CDR2 SNEGSKA (reference sequence). There are 15 residues in the CDR3. Trimming removed 4 bases at V and 0 bases at J, with 13 bases between. CDR3 DNA: TGCAGTGCTACCCAGCCCGGGTATAGCAATCAGCCCCAGCATTTT. It specifies CSATQPGYSNQPQHF.

V usage is TRBV11-2 and J usage is TRBJ1-1; 8 bases map to TRBD1. This CDR3 is 14 amino acids long. CDR1 is SGHAT, CDR2 FQNNGV, per germline. V shed 6 bases and J 4 bases; nucleotides not matched to a gene: 7. The CDR3 region is CASSRDRMSTEAFF. The CDR3 DNA reads TGTGCCAGCAGTCGGGACAGGATGAGCACTGAAGCTTTCTTT.

This clonotype was seen a few times. This may come from a read error, since a much larger clone is one base off. This chain joins TRBV29-1 and TRBJ1-5, with D possibly TRBD1 on 6 matching bases. Germline CDR1 and CDR2: SQVTM and ANQGSEA. The CDR3 totals 13 residues. V dropped 5 bases and J dropped 2 bases, with 10 bases sitting between them. CDR3 sequence reads: CSVKGHGNQPQHF. The CDR3 coding sequence is TGCAGCGTTAAGGGACATGGCAATCAGCCCCAGCATTTT.

Concerning this clonotype itself: This may be a read error, as it is one base from a much larger clone. The chain recombines TRBV29-1 with TRBJ1-1; TRBD1 is a possible D gene (6 bases). The CDR3 extends over 13 amino acids. Germline V lookup: CDR1 SQVTM, CDR2 ANQGSEA. Here the CDR3 reads CSVGKGGDTEVFF. As DNA, the CDR3 is TGCAGCGTTGGTAAGGGGGGAGACACTGAAGTTTTCTTT.

A remark on this clonotype: Because it lacks the conserved phenylalanine or tryptophan at the end, this CDR3 is likely a read error. The gene calls are TRBV11-2 and TRBJ2-7; 7 nucleotides match TRBD2. The CDR3 spans 14 residues. CDR1 and CDR2 (germline): SGHAT, FQNNGV. J was trimmed by 9 bases and V by 1 base; bases with no gene match: 9. CDR3 sequence: CASSLGGRGNGQYL. CDR3 nucleotides: TGTGCCAGCAGCTTAGGCGGGAGAGGCAACGGGCAGTACTTA.

This clonotype was observed many times. The chain has TRBV11-1 and TRBJ2-7, with D perhaps matching TRBD1 (5 bases). Trimming left V 2 bases short and J 5 bases short, with 10 bases between. This CDR3 spans 13 amino acids. Germline assignment: CDR1 SGHAT and CDR2 FQDESV (reference sequence). The CDR3 here is CASSLKGRNEQYF. CDR3 coding DNA: TGTGCCAGCAGCTTAAAGGGGCGGAACGAGCAGTACTTC.